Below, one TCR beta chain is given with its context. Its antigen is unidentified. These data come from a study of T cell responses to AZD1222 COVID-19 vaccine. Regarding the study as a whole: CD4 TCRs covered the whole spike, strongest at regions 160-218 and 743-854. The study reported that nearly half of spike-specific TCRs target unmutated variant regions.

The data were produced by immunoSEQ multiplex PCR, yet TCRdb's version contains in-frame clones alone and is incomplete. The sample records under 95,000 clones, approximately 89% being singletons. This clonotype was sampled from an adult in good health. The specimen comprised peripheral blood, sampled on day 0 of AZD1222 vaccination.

The CDR3 nucleotides read TGTGCCAGCAGTTTATCGGGGGCCCCGGGGGCCCTCTATGGCTACACCTTC. Its protein product is CASSLSGAPGALYGYTF. The chain combines TRBV27 with TRBJ1-2; TRBD1 might be the D (6 bases). V lost 0 bases, J lost 4 bases, and 18 bases lay in between. CDR1 and CDR2 (germline): MNHEY, SMNVEV (reference sequence). This CDR3 region has 17 residues.